The rows below give T cell receptor beta chains drawn from one sample of a study of T cells expressing NK-cell markers. For each CDR3 protein, TCRdb gives one entry from its re-call of the 5' RACE reads, without DNA. The sample includes hundreds of thousands of distinct CDR3 sequences. Sequencing used blood T cells: a sorted CD56 or NKG2C T cell subset, CD4+ or CD8+ T cells, or bulk PBMC T cells (not recorded which). These receptors all come from a woman aged 18 to 75 in good health. The CDR3 runs from the conserved cysteine through the conserved F or W.

j_call	v_call	cdr3_aa
TRBJ2-2	TRBV7-2	CASSLLSRGANGELFF
TRBJ1-3	TRBV29-1	CSVAEGGGNTIYF
TRBJ2-5	TRBV29-1	CSGTGNQETQYF
TRBJ2-4	TRBV7-8	CASSLWTNPLAKNIQYF
TRBJ2-3	TRBV20-1	CSARDLQREITDTQYF
TRBJ2-5	TRBV5-1	CASSLGLAKRETQYF
TRBJ1-1	TRBV12-3/TRBV12-4	CASSLGQGVFLAFF
TRBJ2-7	TRBV29-1	CSVTGTGDYEQYF
TRBJ2-5	TRBV7-3	CASTLGGGPQETQYF
TRBJ1-6	TRBV15	CATSRTGTANSPLHF
TRBJ2-3	TRBV7-2	CASGTSGPTDTQYF
TRBJ2-5	TRBV7-7	CASSLVGQTQYF
TRBJ2-3	TRBV20-1	CSAREYARAASDTQYF
TRBJ2-3	TRBV4-3	CASSQEGSPRGTDTQYF
TRBJ2-2	TRBV6-4	CASSEGPETGELFF
TRBJ1-1	TRBV7-3	CASSLGGRGPEAFF
TRBJ1-1	TRBV6-2/TRBV6-3	CASRPARNTEAFF
TRBJ2-7	TRBV6-1	CASSLDRLGSEQYF
TRBJ2-3	TRBV30	CAWKSSGGFPDTQYF
TRBJ2-1	TRBV10-3	CAISEIDPSSPGDEQFF
TRBJ2-1	TRBV12-3/TRBV12-4	CASSPIEGLEQFF
TRBJ2-2	TRBV23-1	CASSQWSLAGGSRDTGELFF
TRBJ2-1	TRBV19	CASSPDRANEQFF
TRBJ1-2	TRBV4-1	CASSQDGTDGYGYTF
TRBJ2-7	TRBV5-1	CASSLATGTLSYEQYF
TRBJ1-2	TRBV5-1	CASSLIQGSSGYTF
TRBJ2-5	TRBV19	CASSIPGRGTQYF
TRBJ2-3	TRBV12-3/TRBV12-4	CASSLAGRQGETQYF
TRBJ1-2	TRBV29-1	CSVAVGVEDNGYTF
TRBJ2-7	TRBV10-3	CAISEGDSAYEQYF
TRBJ1-5	TRBV28	CASSLVEGNQPQHF
TRBJ2-7	TRBV20-1	CSARPQGQGLVNEQYF
TRBJ2-3	TRBV28	CASSPGDRDTDTQYF
TRBJ1-2	TRBV12-3/TRBV12-4	CASSLEAPGLYKGGYTF
TRBJ2-1	TRBV29-1	CSGGPAGGSSNEQFF
TRBJ2-1	TRBV12-3/TRBV12-4	CASSRRGGSSYNEQFF
TRBJ2-1	TRBV27	CASSPPRASRANEQFF
TRBJ1-6	TRBV7-9	CASTLPRQGSYNSPLHF
TRBJ2-3	TRBV7-2	CASRGVGTDTQYF
TRBJ2-5	TRBV29-1	CSGRVSETQYF
TRBJ1-3	TRBV6-1	CASRAQGYSGNTIYF
TRBJ2-2	TRBV29-1	CSVGPGPNTGELFF
TRBJ2-1	TRBV7-2	CASSPVRTSGGAAEQFF
TRBJ2-2	TRBV9	CASSFGTGVTGELFF
TRBJ2-7	TRBV5-5	CASSPTQGFHEQYF
TRBJ1-4	TRBV20-1	CSARDFRRGLEKLFF
TRBJ2-1	TRBV6-5	CASSYSMSDRSAEQFF
TRBJ1-3	TRBV6-1	CASSPDRGSGNTIYF
TRBJ2-5	TRBV5-4	CASSPSGRGGETQYF
TRBJ2-3	TRBV11-2	CASSLLRRGTADTQYF
TRBJ2-1	TRBV5-1	CASSLARTSGTSGSSSYNDQFF